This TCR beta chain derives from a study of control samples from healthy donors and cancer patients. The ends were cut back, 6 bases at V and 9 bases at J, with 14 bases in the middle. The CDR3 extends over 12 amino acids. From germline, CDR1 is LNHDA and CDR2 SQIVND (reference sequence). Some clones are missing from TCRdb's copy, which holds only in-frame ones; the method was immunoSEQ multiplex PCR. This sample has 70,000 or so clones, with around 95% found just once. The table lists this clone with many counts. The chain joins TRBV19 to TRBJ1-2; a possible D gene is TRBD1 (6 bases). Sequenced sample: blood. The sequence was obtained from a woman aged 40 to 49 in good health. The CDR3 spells CASSPARDSYTF. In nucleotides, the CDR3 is TGTGCCAGTAGCCCCGCCCGGGACAGCTACACCTTC.